This TCR beta chain originates from a study of blood T cell repertoires in COVID-19 (TCRdb year 2020). Regarding the study in general: Samples covering the acute and convalescent phases of COVID-19 were provided by collaborators in the United States, Italy and Spain. The material from the prospective study consisted of cDNA or gDNA derived from T cells, B-cell-depleted T cells, or PBMCs. Deeply sampled blood TCRbeta repertoires from subjects exposed to, actively infected with, or recovered from COVID-19 were included in the dataset. A freely available public database, intended as a resource for researchers studying the immune response to SARS-CoV-2, is where the repertoires were released. Samples came from the ongoing ImmuneRACE study (first 160 participants) plus 1,254 subjects from 6 global collaborators. The sample metadata nearly always contained a de-identified subject ID, COVID-19 status, age in years and sex. Where available, HLA class I and class II types were obtained from metadata supplied by the sample provider rather than from assay-based typing. Overall study results and their limits: The quantity of clinical and demographic metadata differed by source and by participant and was supplied without curation.

A note on this clone: Its binding antigen is unknown. Per-base quality was not reported, and no clone a single base away is much larger than it.

For this chain, trimming is 7 bases at the V end and 8 bases at the J end, and the number of junction bases without a gene match is 12. Per the germline V gene, MNHEY is the CDR1 and SVGAGI is the CDR2. Including cysteine and phenylalanine, the CDR3 has 14 amino acids. The read is trimmed to its CDR3 DNA, 42 bases read in frame from base 1. Each collaborating institution followed its own protocols to collect whole blood in K2EDTA tubes. Collaborator samples were shipped for TCRbeta analysis as frozen whole blood, isolated PBMCs, or DNA extracted from either sample type. TCRbeta CDR3 regions were amplified from genomic DNA using the immunoSEQ Assay, a bias-controlled multiplex PCR. The paper's processing steps were these. Within the assay, amplification of reference gene primers was used to estimate how many nucleated cells each sample contained. Sequence reads were collapsed and filtered to measure the absolute abundance of every unique TCRbeta CDR3 rearrangement. For each sample, productive Simpson clonality was calculated as the square root of Simpson's diversity index across productive rearrangements. This immuneACCESS table, as held by TCRdb, lists in-frame sequences with V and J called but not all clones. Of the missing ones, under half trace to an unresolved V gene in checked studies; the others have no known cause. D and trimming come from the DNA, and the V and J calls and clone size come from that table. For this sample the table gives about 140,000 clones, of which approximately 88% were detected only once. Roughly 1.5% of the sample is in the top ten clones.

Sequenced input: peripheral blood. The chain uses TRBV6-5 and TRBJ2-3; TRBD2 agrees with 7 junctional bases. The origin of this receptor is a woman between 45 and 65 years old with acute or convalescent COVID-19. The CDR3 sequence is CASTIGGVAGTQYF. The DNA reads as follows: TGTGCCAGCACGATTGGCGGGGTAGCGGGTACGCAGTATTTT.